Listed below are T cell receptor beta chains from one sample, sequenced in a study of technical replicates of blood from a handful of donors. Sequenced by immunoSEQ multiplex PCR; TCRdb stores in-frame clones only, minus some. Among around 70,000 clones listed, roughly 97% were seen once. What was sequenced was T cells isolated from PBMCs. These receptors originate from a human donor in good health. Both conserved end residues are part of each CDR3. A D gene is named only where the DNA matches it firmly. The listing skips clone size in some rows; elsewhere it reads once, few, many or a size class.

TRBD1 14 . TRBJ1-1 TRBV2 CASRVGQGGAEAFF TGTGCCAGCAGAGTCGGACAGGGGGGCGCTGAAGCTTTCTTT
TRBD1 15 . TRBJ1-5 TRBV6-5 CASRAGQGGHQPQHF TGTGCCAGCAGAGCAGGACAGGGTGGGCATCAGCCCCAGCATTTT
. 15 . TRBJ1-2 TRBV11-2 CASSLDRGMGYGYTF TGTGCCAGCAGCTTAGATAGGGGAATGGGCTATGGCTACACCTTC
TRBD1 15 . TRBJ2-2 TRBV18 CASSPTGTNTGELFF TGTGCCAGCTCGCCGACAGGGACGAACACCGGGGAGCTGTTTTTT
TRBD1 13 . TRBJ2-7 TRBV19 CASSTGQSYEQYF TGTGCCAGTAGTACGGGACAGAGTTACGAGCAGTACTTC
TRBD1 15 . TRBJ2-3 TRBV6-5 CASSYPQGGTDTQYF TGTGCCAGCAGTTATCCTCAGGGGGGCACAGATACGCAGTATTTT
. 16 . TRBJ2-1 TRBV4-1 CASSQDSGGGYNEQFF TGCGCCAGCAGCCAAGATTCCGGAGGTGGATACAATGAGCAGTTCTTC
. 13 . TRBJ1-3 TRBV11-3 CASSSSRGNTIYF TGTGCCAGCAGCTCATCGCGTGGAAACACCATATATTTT
. 13 . TRBJ2-7 TRBV28 CASSFLLSGEQYF TGTGCCAGCAGTTTTCTATTGAGCGGCGAGCAGTACTTC
. 12 . TRBJ1-1 TRBV11-2 CASRLQDSEAFF TGTGCCAGCAGGTTACAGGACAGTGAAGCTTTCTTT
. 14 . TRBJ2-5 TRBV2 CASGVRAGGETQYF TGTGCCAGCGGGGTACGGGCGGGTGGGGAGACCCAGTACTTC
. 16 . TRBJ1-2 TRBV25-1 CASSGAGQPTNYGYTF TGTGCCAGCAGTGGGGCGGGGCAGCCTACTAACTATGGCTACACCTTC
. 15 . TRBJ2-1 TRBV13 CASSLWASSGNEQFF TGTGCCAGCAGCTTATGGGCTTCCTCGGGGAATGAGCAGTTCTTC
. 14 . TRBJ2-7 TRBV5-1 CASSLAPPAYEQYF TGCGCCAGCAGCTTGGCCCCCCCCGCGTACGAGCAGTACTTC
TRBD1 19 . TRBJ1-2 TRBV4-1 CASSQDLYGQGAGNYGYTF TGCGCCAGCAGCCAAGATTTATATGGCCAGGGGGCGGGGAACTATGGCTACACCTTC
TRBD1 15 . TRBJ2-5 TRBV6-5 CASSSLTGGKETQYF TGTGCCAGCAGTTCCCTTACAGGGGGCAAGGAGACCCAGTACTTC
. 15 . TRBJ2-7 TRBV7-2 CASSLVGTGGHEQYF TGTGCCAGCAGCTTAGTGGGTACTGGGGGCCACGAGCAGTACTTC
. 14 . TRBJ2-7 TRBV27 CASSFGAPIYEQYF TGTGCCAGCAGTTTTGGGGCCCCCATCTACGAGCAGTACTTC
TRBD1 16 . TRBJ2-7 TRBV4-1 CASSQDHGQGIYEQYF TGCGCCAGCAGCCAAGACCATGGACAGGGGATCTACGAGCAGTACTTC
TRBD1 17 . TRBJ2-2 TRBV7-6 CASSFRTGGPNTGELFF TGTGCCAGCAGCTTCCGGACAGGGGGCCCGAACACCGGGGAGCTGTTTTTT
TRBD1 15 . TRBJ1-2 TRBV29-1 CSVEDLGGQAGGYTF TGCAGCGTTGAAGATCTGGGGGGACAGGCCGGAGGCTACACCTTC
TRBD1 18 . TRBJ1-2 TRBV12-5 CASGLVLTGGATNYGYTF TGTGCTAGTGGTTTGGTATTGACAGGGGGCGCGACTAACTATGGCTACACCTTC
. 19 . TRBJ2-4 TRBV27 CASRREGEVVGPAKNIQYF TGTGCCAGCAGGCGGGAAGGGGAAGTAGTAGGGCCGGCCAAAAACATTCAGTACTTC
TRBD1 15 . TRBJ2-1 TRBV27 CASSLSGGVYNEQFF TGTGCCAGCAGTTTATCAGGGGGCGTGTACAATGAGCAGTTCTTC
. 18 . TRBJ1-2 TRBV2 CASSAIMNPGRSGYGYTF TGTGCCAGCAGTGCCATCATGAATCCAGGGAGGTCCGGCTATGGCTACACCTTC
TRBD1 16 . TRBJ2-2 TRBV7-9 CASSAPLRTGAGELFF TGTGCCAGCAGCGCCCCCCTCCGTACAGGGGCCGGGGAGCTGTTTTTT
. 14 . TRBJ2-5 TRBV30 CAWSVPQGRETQYF TGTGCCTGGAGTGTACCCCAGGGGAGAGAGACCCAGTACTTC
. 17 . TRBJ2-2 TRBV4-1 CASSQGGRQALPGELFF TGCGCCAGCAGCCAAGGGGGGCGACAGGCACTACCCGGGGAGCTGTTTTTT
TRBD2 11 . TRBJ2-7 TRBV29-1 CSVKRGGEQYF TGCAGCGTCAAACGGGGGGGCGAGCAGTACTTC
. 15 . TRBJ2-3 TRBV7-9 CASSLDLSGTDTQYF TGTGCCAGCAGCTTAGACCTAAGCGGAACAGATACGCAGTATTTT
TRBD1 13 . TRBJ2-7 TRBV19 CASSPNDRDEQYF TGTGCCAGTAGCCCGAACGACAGGGACGAGCAGTACTTC
. 13 . TRBJ1-1 TRBV2 CASLGGDGTEAFF TGTGCCAGCCTTGGAGGTGATGGCACTGAAGCTTTCTTT
. 13 . TRBJ2-7 TRBV6-5 CASSYRQGYEQYF TGTGCCAGCAGTTACCGCCAGGGCTACGAGCAGTACTTC
. 13 . TRBJ2-3 TRBV29-1 CSVLSGFTDTQYF TGCAGCGTACTTAGCGGCTTTACAGATACGCAGTATTTT
TRBD1 16 . TRBJ1-2 TRBV25-1 CASSGPTGADFYGYTF TGTGCCAGCAGTGGACCGACAGGGGCCGATTTCTATGGCTACACCTTC
. 15 . TRBJ1-2 TRBV4-2 CASSQDRVARYGYTF TGTGCCAGCAGCCAAGATCGGGTGGCAAGATATGGCTACACCTTC
TRBD1 14 . TRBJ2-5 TRBV11-2 CASSLTGGLETQYF TGTGCCAGCAGCTTGACAGGGGGCCTAGAGACCCAGTACTTC
. 12 . TRBJ2-7 TRBV30 CAWSLQVYEQYF TGTGCCTGGAGTCTCCAGGTCTACGAGCAGTACTTC
TRBD2 14 . TRBJ2-5 TRBV25-1 CASSAAGVQETQYF TGTGCCAGCAGTGCAGCGGGAGTTCAAGAGACCCAGTACTTC
. 15 once TRBJ2-3 TRBV7-6 CASSLAKGVLDTQYF TGTGCCAGCAGCTTAGCGAAGGGGGTCCTCGATACGCAGTATTTT
TRBD2 13 . TRBJ2-3 TRBV19 CASSLAGTDTQYF TGTGCCAGTAGTCTAGCGGGGACAGATACGCAGTATTTT
TRBD1 11 . TRBJ1-4 TRBV9 CASGTGTGLFF TGTGCCAGTGGAACGGGGACAGGTCTGTTTTTT
TRBD1 15 . TRBJ1-6 TRBV6-1 CASSPQGALNSPLHF TGTGCCAGCAGCCCACAGGGGGCGCTGAATTCACCCCTCCACTTT
TRBD1 15 . TRBJ2-1 TRBV19 CASSWGDREVNEQFF TGTGCCAGTTCCTGGGGGGACAGGGAGGTCAATGAGCAGTTCTTC
TRBD1 16 . TRBJ1-5 TRBV12-5 CASGLAPTGEHQPQHF TGTGCTAGTGGTTTGGCGCCGACAGGGGAACATCAGCCCCAGCATTTT
. 15 . TRBJ2-7 TRBV12-5 CASNLGGVEGYEQYF TGTGCTAGTAACTTAGGAGGAGTCGAGGGCTACGAGCAGTACTTC
TRBD2 17 . TRBJ2-3 TRBV2 CARHPRGLAGSTDTQYF TGTGCCAGGCACCCGCGGGGACTAGCGGGGAGCACAGATACGCAGTATTTT
TRBD2 15 . TRBJ2-1 TRBV29-1 CSVEDSGRALDEQFF TGCAGCGTCGAGGATAGCGGGAGGGCCCTCGATGAGCAGTTCTTC
TRBD2 15 once TRBJ2-7 TRBV6-5 CASRPGLAGPYEQYF TGTGCCAGCAGGCCCGGACTAGCGGGTCCCTACGAGCAGTACTTC
. 13 once TRBJ2-5 TRBV5-1 CASSLASQETQYF TGCGCCAGCAGCTTGGCGTCTCAAGAGACCCAGTACTTC
. 13 . TRBJ2-4 TRBV5-1 CASMDTAKNIQYF TGCGCCAGCATGGACACCGCCAAAAACATTCAGTACTTC
TRBD2 15 . TRBJ2-3 TRBV13 CASSPQRGTTDTQYF TGTGCCAGCAGCCCACAGCGGGGGACCACAGATACGCAGTATTTT
. 14 . TRBJ1-6 TRBV5-8 CASSLDTGNSPLHF TGTGCCAGCAGCTTGGACACGGGTAATTCACCCCTCCACTTT
TRBD2 17 once TRBJ2-1 TRBV11-2 CASSLELAGGPGNEQFF TGTGCCAGCAGCTTAGAACTAGCGGGAGGGCCTGGCAATGAGCAGTTCTTC
TRBD1 12 . TRBJ1-1 TRBV7-9 CASSLAGTAAFF TGTGCCAGCAGCTTAGCCGGGACAGCAGCTTTCTTT
. 16 once TRBJ2-2 TRBV7-8 CASSLMGHKNTGELFF TGTGCCAGCAGCTTAATGGGACACAAGAACACCGGGGAGCTGTTTTTT
TRBD1 17 . TRBJ1-1 TRBV5-4 CASSPAGGTELNTEAFF TGTGCCAGCAGCCCCGCAGGGGGCACGGAGTTGAACACTGAAGCTTTCTTT
TRBD2 14 . TRBJ2-7 TRBV7-2 CASSFSGSLYEQYF TGTGCCAGCAGCTTTAGCGGGAGTCTGTACGAGCAGTACTTC